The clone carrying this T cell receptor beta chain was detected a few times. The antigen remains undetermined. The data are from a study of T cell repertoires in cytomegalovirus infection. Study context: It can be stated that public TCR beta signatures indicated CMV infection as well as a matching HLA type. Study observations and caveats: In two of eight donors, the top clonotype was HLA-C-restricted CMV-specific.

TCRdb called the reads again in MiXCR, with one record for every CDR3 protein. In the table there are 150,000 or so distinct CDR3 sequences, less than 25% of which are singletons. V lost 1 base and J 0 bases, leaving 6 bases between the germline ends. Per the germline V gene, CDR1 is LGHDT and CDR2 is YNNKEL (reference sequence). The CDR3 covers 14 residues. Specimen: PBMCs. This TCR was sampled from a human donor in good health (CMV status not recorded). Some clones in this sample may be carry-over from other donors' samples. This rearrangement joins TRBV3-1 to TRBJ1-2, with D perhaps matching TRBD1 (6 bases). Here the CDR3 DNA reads TGTGCCAGCAGCCAAGGGACAGCTAACTATGGCTACACCTTC. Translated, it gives CASSQGTANYGYTF. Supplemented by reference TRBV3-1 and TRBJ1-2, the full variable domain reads DTAVSQTPKYLVTQMGNDKSIKCEQNLGHDTMYWYKQDSKKFLKIMFSYNNKELIINETVPNRFSPKSPDKAHLNLHINSLELGDSAVYFCASSQGTANYGYTFGSGTRLTVV.